A selection of T cell receptor beta chains follows, all from one sample in a study of OX40 agonist ivuxolimab in advanced cancers. The method was immunoSEQ multiplex PCR; TCRdb's version includes in-frame clones alone and lacks a portion of them. The table records about 54,000 clones, about 83% of them present only once. Specimen: CD4+ or CD8+ T cells sorted from blood, collected in a trial of the OX40 agonist ivuxolimab. These receptors originate from an adult with an advanced solid tumor such as melanoma, head and neck, liver or kidney cancer. The CDR3 runs from the conserved cysteine through the conserved F or W. A D gene is named only where the DNA matches it firmly. Size is stated for part of the rows, as once, few or many counts, or as a class when the clone is expanded.

CDR3 protein	CDR3 DNA	J gene	clone size	D gene	V gene
CASSQSGGGLAKNIQYF	TGCGCCAGCAGTCAATCGGGGGGGGGCCTAGCCAAAAACATTCAGTACTTC	TRBJ2-4	NA	NA	TRBV23-1
CASSPGQGSTEAFF	TGTGCCAGCTCACCAGGACAGGGGAGCACTGAAGCTTTCTTT	TRBJ1-1	NA	TRBD1	TRBV18
CASRSTPRPHEQFF	TGTGCCAGCAGATCTACCCCGCGGCCGCATGAGCAGTTCTTC	TRBJ2-1	NA	NA	TRBV27
CAWSVFPGRSTEAFF	TGTGCCTGGAGTGTATTTCCGGGACGGAGCACTGAAGCTTTCTTT	TRBJ1-1	NA	NA	TRBV30
CASKWGLGTEAFF	TGCGCCAGCAAATGGGGCCTGGGGACTGAAGCTTTCTTT	TRBJ1-1	medium-sized	NA	TRBV10-2
CASSPPPHTGELFF	TGTGCCAGCAGCCCCCCTCCTCACACCGGGGAGCTGTTTTTT	TRBJ2-2	NA	NA	TRBV7-9
CASSLQGTGNTIYF	TGTGCCAGCAGTTTACAGGGAACTGGAAACACCATATATTTT	TRBJ1-3	NA	NA	TRBV7-9
CASLGDATNEKLFF	TGTGCCAGCTTAGGAGATGCAACTAATGAAAAACTGTTTTTT	TRBJ1-4	few	NA	TRBV2
CASSERTYGYTF	TGTGCCAGCAGTGAAAGGACCTATGGCTACACCTTC	TRBJ1-2	NA	NA	TRBV2
CASSVGISGIPYNEQFF	TGTGCCAGCAGCGTAGGTATTAGCGGGATTCCCTACAATGAGCAGTTCTTC	TRBJ2-1	NA	TRBD2	TRBV9
CASSRVGDWRTEAFF	TGTGCCAGCAGCCGGGTGGGGGATTGGCGGACTGAAGCTTTCTTT	TRBJ1-1	once	NA	TRBV7-8
CASRTLAGVDTGELFF	TGTGCCAGCAGAACACTAGCGGGAGTTGACACCGGGGAGCTGTTTTTT	TRBJ2-2	NA	TRBD2	TRBV5-6
CASSKREFGELFF	TGTGCCAGCAGCAAAAGGGAGTTCGGGGAGCTGTTTTTT	TRBJ2-2	once	NA	TRBV6-1
CASSFSGNSYNEQFF	TGCGCCAGCAGCTTTAGCGGGAACTCCTACAATGAGCAGTTCTTC	TRBJ2-1	NA	TRBD2	TRBV5-1
CAISGTSGSYEQFF	TGTGCCATCAGTGGTACTAGCGGGAGTTATGAGCAGTTCTTC	TRBJ2-1	NA	TRBD2	TRBV10-3
CASSQLGRSLNNEQFF	TGCGCCAGCAGCCAATTAGGTAGAAGCCTTAACAATGAGCAGTTCTTC	TRBJ2-1	NA	NA	TRBV4-1
CASSPQGDEKLFF	TGTGCCAGCAGCCCCCAGGGGGACGAAAAACTGTTTTTT	TRBJ1-4	NA	TRBD1	TRBV7-2
CASDSRGKPQHF	TGTGCCAGCGATTCAAGGGGGAAGCCCCAGCATTTT	TRBJ1-5	NA	NA	TRBV28
CASSVDRTGELFF	TGCGCCAGCAGCGTCGATCGGACCGGGGAGCTGTTTTTT	TRBJ2-2	NA	NA	TRBV5-1
CASSLMQGIEQFF	TGTGCCAGCAGCTTAATGCAGGGAATAGAGCAGTTCTTC	TRBJ2-1	NA	NA	TRBV11-3
CSVDGGTGALSGANVLTF	TGCAGCGTTGACGGAGGGACAGGGGCCCTCTCTGGGGCCAACGTCCTGACTTTC	TRBJ2-6	few	TRBD1	TRBV29-1
CASSLDRLTEAFF	TGTGCCAGCAGTTTGGATCGGTTGACTGAAGCTTTCTTT	TRBJ1-1	NA	NA	TRBV28
CASSPGYKTDTQYF	TGTGCCAGCAGCCCCGGTTATAAAACAGATACGCAGTATTTT	TRBJ2-3	NA	NA	TRBV5-4
CAISVLADQETQYF	TGTGCCATCAGTGTTTTAGCGGACCAAGAGACCCAGTACTTC	TRBJ2-5	few	NA	TRBV10-3
CASSPQPLSSGNTIYF	TGTGCCAGCTCACCACAGCCCTTGAGCTCTGGAAACACCATATATTTT	TRBJ1-3	once	NA	TRBV18
CASSRYRDRVTEAFF	TGTGCCAGCAGCCGTTACCGGGACAGGGTGACTGAAGCTTTCTTT	TRBJ1-1	NA	TRBD1	TRBV7-9
CASSLAPRRLHTF	TGTGCCAGCAGCTTAGCCCCCAGGCGTCTACACACCTTC	TRBJ1-2	NA	NA	TRBV11-2
CASSPTRQDYEQYF	TGTGCCAGCTCACCAACCCGACAGGACTACGAGCAGTACTTC	TRBJ2-7	NA	NA	TRBV18
CASRSLSSGSRNTGELFF	TGTGCCAGCAGATCCCTGAGCTCCGGATCCCGGAACACCGGGGAGCTGTTTTTT	TRBJ2-2	once	NA	TRBV25-1
CASRIVAEQFF	TGCGCCAGCAGAATAGTCGCTGAGCAGTTCTTC	TRBJ2-1	NA	NA	TRBV5-1
CASSPPLKHRSYNEQFF	TGTGCCAGCTCACCGCCCCTGAAACACCGCTCCTACAATGAGCAGTTCTTC	TRBJ2-1	NA	NA	TRBV18
CASSSGAWSAGELFF	TGTGCCAGCAGCTCCGGGGCATGGAGTGCCGGGGAGCTGTTTTTT	TRBJ2-2	once	NA	TRBV7-8
CASSRQRIGTTDTQYF	TGTGCCAGCAGCCGGCAGAGGATCGGGACCACAGATACGCAGTATTTT	TRBJ2-3	NA	NA	TRBV11-2
CASRQGVETDTQYF	TGTGCTAGTCGACAGGGGGTTGAGACAGATACGCAGTATTTT	TRBJ2-3	NA	TRBD1	TRBV12-5
CASTDINTEAFF	TGTGCCAGCACCGATATCAACACTGAAGCTTTCTTT	TRBJ1-1	NA	NA	TRBV5-4
CSATGGGGEQYF	TGCAGCGCCACCGGGGGAGGGGGTGAGCAGTACTTC	TRBJ2-7	NA	NA	TRBV29-1
CASSSSSNSPLHF	TGTGCCAGCAGTTCCAGTTCCAATTCACCCCTCCACTTT	TRBJ1-6	NA	NA	TRBV27
CASSQASTGVMEETQYF	TGCGCCAGCAGCCAGGCGAGTACAGGGGTTATGGAAGAGACCCAGTACTTC	TRBJ2-5	NA	TRBD1	TRBV4-3
CASSPSGRSGNEQFF	TGTGCCAGCTCGCCTAGCGGGAGGTCGGGCAATGAGCAGTTCTTC	TRBJ2-1	NA	TRBD2	TRBV18
CAWSSINTEAFF	TGTGCCTGGAGTTCTATTAACACTGAAGCTTTCTTT	TRBJ1-1	NA	NA	TRBV30
CASSTTWTSGSSYNEQFF	TGTGCCAGTAGTACTACATGGACTAGCGGGAGCTCCTACAATGAGCAGTTCTTC	TRBJ2-1	few	TRBD2	TRBV19
CASSFWRGSDEKLFF	TGTGCCAGCAGCTTTTGGAGGGGCTCAGATGAAAAACTGTTTTTT	TRBJ1-4	few	NA	TRBV13
CASSFESRGRLFF	TGTGCCAGCAGCTTTGAGTCTCGGGGACGGCTGTTTTTT	TRBJ2-2	NA	NA	TRBV7-9
CASSLMGQTGEAQYF	TGTGCCAGCAGTTTAATGGGCCAAACCGGGGAGGCCCAGTACTTC	TRBJ2-5	NA	NA	TRBV28
CASSLGQGNTIYF	TGCGCCAGCAGCTTGGGACAGGGAAACACCATATATTTT	TRBJ1-3	NA	NA	TRBV5-1
CASSPGQLYEQYF	TGTGCCAGCAGCCCTGGACAGCTCTACGAGCAGTACTTC	TRBJ2-7	NA	NA	TRBV5-4
CSVASSQETQYF	TGCAGCGTTGCCAGCAGCCAAGAGACCCAGTACTTC	TRBJ2-5	NA	NA	TRBV29-1
CASSQLSNQPQHF	TGTGCCAGCAGCCAATTAAGCAATCAGCCCCAGCATTTT	TRBJ1-5	NA	NA	TRBV16
CASRLQETQYF	TGTGCCAGCAGATTGCAAGAGACCCAGTACTTC	TRBJ2-5	NA	NA	TRBV28
CASSPDRDRTDTQYF	TGTGCCAGCTCACCAGACAGGGATCGCACAGATACGCAGTATTTT	TRBJ2-3	NA	TRBD1	TRBV18
CASSGGREGEQFF	TGTGCCAGCAGCGGGGGCAGGGAGGGTGAGCAGTTCTTC	TRBJ2-1	NA	NA	TRBV5-4
CASSRGGGNEQFF	TGCGCCAGCAGTCGGGGAGGAGGCAATGAGCAGTTCTTC	TRBJ2-1	NA	NA	TRBV10-1
CASSFPGYNTDTQYF	TGTGCCAGCAGTTTCCCCGGATATAACACAGATACGCAGTATTTT	TRBJ2-3	NA	NA	TRBV28